This TCR beta chain is drawn from a study of blood T cell repertoires in COVID-19. Study overall: Sources were T cells, B-cell-depleted T cells, or PBMCs; the material itself was cDNA or gDNA.

Clones were read by immunoSEQ multiplex PCR, and TCRdb kept only the in-frame ones, dropping some. The sample consists of roughly 230,000 clones, about 80% of them appearing once. The CDR3 has 13 amino acids. Trimming at V came to 5 bases and at J to 5 bases, leaving 5 bases not matched to a gene. Germline CDR1 and CDR2: LNHDA and SQIVND (reference sequence). Enrollees, roughly 18 to 89 years old, lived in approximately 24 US areas. Donors in Cohort 3 counted as recovered after two negative PCRs, clearance, or symptom resolution. The sequence was obtained from a man aged 45-60 years who had recovered from COVID-19. The sequenced material came from PBMCs or T cells enriched from blood (not recorded which). This sequence joins TRBV19 and TRBJ1-2; TRBD1 aligns across 7 bases. As DNA, the CDR3 is TGTGCCAGTAGTCCCGCAGGGGGGTATGGCTACACCTTC. Protein: CASSPAGGYGYTF. Full variable domain (rest looked up from reference TRBV19 and TRBJ1-2): DGGITQSPKYLFRKEGQNVTLSCEQNLNHDAMYWYRQDPGQGLRLIYYSQIVNDFQKGDIAEGYSVSREKKESFPLTVTSAQKNPTAFYLCASSPAGGYGYTFGSGTRLTVV.